This T cell receptor (beta chain) is drawn from a study of identical twins. One entry per CDR3 protein, called by TCRdb with MiXCR from the 5' RACE reads. Among 550,000 to 700,000 distinct CDR3 sequences, approximately 21% were seen once, and the ten largest hold around 4.4%. The table lists this clonotype with a few counts. V lost 6 bases and J lost 5, with 19 bases in between. The CDR3 runs to 15 residues. The sample was also linked to a second study, of T cells expressing NK-cell markers. That paper adds: The TCR beta repertoires were obtained from sorted CD3+CD56+NKG2C+, CD3+CD56+NKG2C- and CD3+CD56-NKG2C+ T cells. The CD3+CD56-NKG2C+ fraction was also led by these clonotypes in several donors.

The sequencing sample was made of PBMCs. The origin of this receptor is a woman aged 18-30 years in good health. V usage is TRBV12-3 or TRBV12-4 and J usage is TRBJ2-5, with D possibly matching TRBD2 (5 bases). CDR3 sequence (DNA): TGTGCCAGCAGCTTGCCATCCGGTCGGAGGGAGACCCAGTACTTC. It specifies CASSLPSGRRETQYF.